The TCR beta chain described here comes from a study of T-cell memory formation after mild COVID-19. Findings and limits, study-wide: Second-wave clones reaching peak frequency on day 37 lacked confirmed SARS-CoV-2 specificity. Contracting clones, day 15 to 85, had balanced CD4/CD8, and later expanders favored CD4+. Contracting CD8+ clones were enriched in EMRA, CD4+ mainly in CM and EM.

MiXCR, run by TCRdb on the 5' RACE reads, gives a single entry per CDR3 protein. The data contain about 610,000 distinct CDR3 sequences, roughly 17% of them seen just once; the ten biggest clones take up just over 8%. A note on this clonotype: Antigen specificity is unknown.

With 0 bases clipped from V and 4 bases from J, the junction kept 4 bases outside the gene matches. Germline CDR1 reads SGDLS; CDR2 reads YYNGEE. The CDR3 is 14 amino acids. This clonotype was obtained from an adult woman who had mild COVID-19 (a few samples of this study predate the infection). Cell type and time point are not known. This chain connects TRBV9 to TRBJ2-7; the match to TRBD2 covers 7 bases. Sequencing used PBMCs or a T cell subset sorted from them (not recorded which). Here the CDR3 DNA reads TGTGCCAGCAGCGTAGATCCTAGCGGATACGAGCAGTACTTC. Translating gives CASSVDPSGYEQYF.